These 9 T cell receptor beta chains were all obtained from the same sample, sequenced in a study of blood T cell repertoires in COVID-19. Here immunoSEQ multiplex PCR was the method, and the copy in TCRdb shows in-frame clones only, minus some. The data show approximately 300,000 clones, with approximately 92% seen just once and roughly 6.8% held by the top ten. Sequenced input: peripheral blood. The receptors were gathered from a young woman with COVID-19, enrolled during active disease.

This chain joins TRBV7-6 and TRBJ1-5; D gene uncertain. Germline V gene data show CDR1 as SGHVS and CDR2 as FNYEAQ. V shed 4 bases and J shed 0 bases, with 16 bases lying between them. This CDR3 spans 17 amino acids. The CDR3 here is CASSSAPLWASNQPQHF. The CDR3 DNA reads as TGTGCCAGCAGCTCCGCCCCTCTTTGGGCTAGCAATCAGCCCCAGCATTTT. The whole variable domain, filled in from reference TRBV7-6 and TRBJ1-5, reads GAGVSQSPRYKVTKRGQDVALRCDPISGHVSLYWYRQALGQGPEFLTYFNYEAQQDKSGLPNDRFSAERPEGSISTLTIQRTEQRDSAMYRCASSSAPLWASNQPQHFGDGTRLSIL.

The CDR3 nucleotides read TGTGCCAGCGCCTGGGACAATAAGGGCGGGGAGCTGTTTTTT. Translation gives CASAWDNKGGELFF. This chain uses TRBV28 with TRBJ2-2, with a weak D call TRBD1 (6 bases). CDR1 MDHEN and CDR2 SYDVKM come from the germline V gene. CDR3 length: 14 residues. V was shortened by 8 bases and J by 7 bases, with 17 bases between the two germline ends.

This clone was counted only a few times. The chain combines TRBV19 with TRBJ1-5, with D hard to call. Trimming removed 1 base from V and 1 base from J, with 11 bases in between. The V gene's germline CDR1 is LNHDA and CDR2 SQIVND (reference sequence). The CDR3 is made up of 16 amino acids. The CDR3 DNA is TGTGCCAGTAGTATAGGGAGGAGGTTGAGCAATCAGCCCCAGCATTTT. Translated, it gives CASSIGRRLSNQPQHF. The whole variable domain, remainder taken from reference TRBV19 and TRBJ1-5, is DGGITQSPKYLFRKEGQNVTLSCEQNLNHDAMYWYRQDPGQGLRLIYYSQIVNDFQKGDIAEGYSVSREKKESFPLTVTSAQKNPTAFYLCASSIGRRLSNQPQHFGDGTRLSIL.

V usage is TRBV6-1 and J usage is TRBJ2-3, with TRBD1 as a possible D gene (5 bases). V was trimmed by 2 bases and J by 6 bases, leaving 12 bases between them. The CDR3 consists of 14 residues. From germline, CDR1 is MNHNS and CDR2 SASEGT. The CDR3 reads CASSEPGALDTQYF. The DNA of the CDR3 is TGTGCCAGCAGTGAACCTGGGGCTCTGGATACGCAGTATTTT.

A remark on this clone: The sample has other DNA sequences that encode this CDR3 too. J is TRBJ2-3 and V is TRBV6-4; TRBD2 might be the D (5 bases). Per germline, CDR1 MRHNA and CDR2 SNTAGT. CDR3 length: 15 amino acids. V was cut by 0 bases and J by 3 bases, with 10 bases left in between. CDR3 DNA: TGTGCCAGCAGTGACTCGGGAGCGTCGACAGATACGCAGTATTTT. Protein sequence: CASSDSGASTDTQYF.

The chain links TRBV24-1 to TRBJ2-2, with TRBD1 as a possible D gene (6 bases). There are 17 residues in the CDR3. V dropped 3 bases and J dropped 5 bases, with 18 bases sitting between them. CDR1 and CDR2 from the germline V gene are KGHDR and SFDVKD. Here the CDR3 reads CATSDPLTGSRTGELFF. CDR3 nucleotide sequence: TGTGCCACCAGTGATCCGTTAACAGGGTCGAGGACCGGGGAGCTGTTTTTT.

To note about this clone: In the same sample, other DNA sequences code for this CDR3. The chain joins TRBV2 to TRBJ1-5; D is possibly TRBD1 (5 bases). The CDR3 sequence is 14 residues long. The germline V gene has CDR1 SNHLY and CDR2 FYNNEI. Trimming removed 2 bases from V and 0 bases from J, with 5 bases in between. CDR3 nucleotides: TGTGCCAGCAGTGAACAGGGTAGCAATCAGCCCCAGCATTTT. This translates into CASSEQGSNQPQHF.

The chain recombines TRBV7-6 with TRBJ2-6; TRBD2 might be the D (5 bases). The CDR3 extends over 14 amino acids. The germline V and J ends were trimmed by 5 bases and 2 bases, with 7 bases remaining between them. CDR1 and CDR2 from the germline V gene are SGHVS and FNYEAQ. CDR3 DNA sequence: TGTGCCAGCAGCACCGGGGCTGGGGCCAACGTCCTGACTTTC. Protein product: CASSTGAGANVLTF.

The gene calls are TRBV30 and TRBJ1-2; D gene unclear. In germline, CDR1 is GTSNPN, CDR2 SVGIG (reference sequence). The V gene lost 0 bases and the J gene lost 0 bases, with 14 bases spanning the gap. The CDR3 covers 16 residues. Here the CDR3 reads CAWSVRRTTTNYGYTF. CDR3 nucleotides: TGTGCCTGGAGTGTACGAAGAACAACAACTAACTATGGCTACACCTTC. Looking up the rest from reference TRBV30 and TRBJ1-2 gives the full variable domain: SQTIHQWPATLVQPVGSPLSLECTVEGTSNPNLYWYRQAAGRGLQLLFYSVGIGQISSEVPQNLSASRPQDRQFILSSKKLLLSDSGFYLCAWSVRRTTTNYGYTFGSGTRLTVV.